The rows below give T cell receptor beta chains drawn from one sample of a study of shared clonotypes between healthy human individuals. The assay was immunoSEQ multiplex PCR, and TCRdb's table has in-frame clones only and misses some. The sample holds around 1,000,000 clones, roughly 80% seen once. The sample taken for sequencing was memory CD4+ T cells from PBMCs. These receptor sequences come from a man aged 18 to 30 in good health. Some clones in this sample may be carry-over from other donors' samples. Both conserved end residues are trimmed from each CDR3. The order of the fields is CDR3 protein, D gene, J gene, V gene. A D gene is named only where the DNA matches it firmly.

ASSIQGRRDIQY,.,TRBJ2-4,TRBV19
ASSLPLSGSYNEQF,TRBD2,TRBJ2-1,TRBV6-6
ASSQDRRQGGTEAF,TRBD1,TRBJ1-1,TRBV4-3
ASSKDRGQGNTIY,TRBD1,TRBJ1-3,TRBV2
ASSPGQPRGYNEQF,.,TRBJ2-1,TRBV7-3
ASSLGGPFDEQY,.,TRBJ2-7,TRBV7-8
ASSSRGMQGNTIY,.,TRBJ1-3,TRBV27
ASSQDRGGTGEQY,.,TRBJ2-7,TRBV4-1
SVSDGNYGYT,.,TRBJ1-2,TRBV29-1
ATSRDNGQPQH,.,TRBJ1-5,TRBV15
ASTREFEGEQY,.,TRBJ2-7,TRBV9
ASSNRQGSSTDTQY,TRBD1,TRBJ2-3,TRBV5-4
ASRQSIPNQPQH,.,TRBJ1-5,TRBV2
ASSPGLAGSNEQF,TRBD2,TRBJ2-1,TRBV27
ASSPDLAAYEQY,TRBD2,TRBJ2-7,TRBV5-4
ASSLDGNQPQH,.,TRBJ1-5,TRBV2
ASSAQGRQPQH,.,TRBJ1-5,TRBV2
ASSYSGQGYEKLF,TRBD1,TRBJ1-4,TRBV6-6
ASSVNTDTQY,.,TRBJ2-3,TRBV2
ASSEDEGMNTEAF,.,TRBJ1-1,TRBV2
ASRPQGQFPEKLF,.,TRBJ1-4,TRBV28
AISTTGDYEQY,TRBD1,TRBJ2-7,TRBV10-3
ASSEMTVQETQY,.,TRBJ2-5,TRBV6-1
ASSLGQQETQY,.,TRBJ2-5,TRBV7-8
ASSKVPDRASYEQY,.,TRBJ2-7,TRBV21-1
ASSPDSNQPQH,.,TRBJ1-5,TRBV5-5
ASSLVRGNEQF,.,TRBJ2-1,TRBV11-3
ASSQRMGGATNEKLF,.,TRBJ1-4,TRBV4-3
ASSAQRGTKNEQF,TRBD2,TRBJ2-1,TRBV7-2
ASIQVNSNQPQH,.,TRBJ1-5,TRBV6-1
ASIKAGGTEAF,TRBD1,TRBJ1-1,TRBV28
ASSLASGSDYNEQF,.,TRBJ2-1,TRBV5-1
ASSTRQVFEQY,.,TRBJ2-7,TRBV18
ASSWTTNYGYT,.,TRBJ1-2,TRBV11-1
ASSPTGHNYGYT,.,TRBJ1-2,TRBV6-1
ASSPGQGVEKLF,TRBD1,TRBJ1-4,TRBV4-1
ASSWAGTSTDTQY,.,TRBJ2-3,TRBV5-1
ASRQTGGPRGYT,.,TRBJ1-2,TRBV7-8
ASSPLTTGSYEQY,.,TRBJ2-7,TRBV18
ASSSYRTSGSGETQY,TRBD2,TRBJ2-5,TRBV28
ASSLLAGTGELF,TRBD2,TRBJ2-2,TRBV28
ASSSGWGSSQETQY,.,TRBJ2-5,TRBV5-1
ASSLLRDGKLF,.,TRBJ1-4,TRBV7-8